Below are 19 T cell receptor beta chains sequenced from a single sample in a study of response to subunit inactivated influenza vaccine. TCRdb ran MiXCR on the RT-PCR reads and lists one entry per CDR3 protein. The sample includes roughly 760,000 distinct CDR3 sequences, about 20% of them seen just once. This sample comprised PBMCs from blood, obtained roughly 5 days after vaccination. Source of these receptors: a man aged 50 or older who received an inactivated influenza vaccine.

This clonotype was detected once. The chain's CDR3 is CATSRDFGTEAFF. The CDR3 DNA is TGTGCCACCAGCAGAGATTTTGGGACAGAAGCTTTCTTT. V and J are TRBV15 and TRBJ1-1, with D perhaps TRBD1 (6 bases). V lost 0 bases to trimming and J lost 8 bases, with 10 bases between them. The germline V gene encodes CDR1 LNHNV and CDR2 YYDKDF (reference sequence). This CDR3 comprises 13 residues.

This rearrangement joins TRBV5-8 to TRBJ2-3; 12 bases line up with TRBD1. CDR1 is SGHTS, CDR2 YDEGEE, per germline. The CDR3 is 16 residues long. V lost 5 bases and J lost 7; bases outside the gene matches: 11. CDR3 sequence: CASRARPGQGAYTQYF. The CDR3, as DNA: TGTGCCAGCAGGGCACGCCCGGGACAGGGGGCTTATACGCAGTATTTT.

Only a few counts were recorded for this clonotype. This chain joins TRBV12-3 or TRBV12-4 and TRBJ1-2, with 8 positions matching TRBD1. The trim removed 2 bases at V and 7 bases at J, leaving 12 bases unmatched. This CDR3 is built from 16 residues. CDR3 amino acids: CASSLWPGGDSLGYTF. In DNA, the CDR3 is TGTGCCAGCAGTTTATGGCCAGGGGGCGATAGCCTTGGCTACACCTTC.

This clonotype has just a few counts. The V and J genes are TRBV5-8 and TRBJ1-2; no clear D. V lost 2 bases and J 8 bases, leaving 19 bases between the germline ends. The germline V gene encodes CDR1 SGHTS and CDR2 YDEGEE. The CDR3 runs 15 residues. The CDR3, as DNA: TGTGCCAGCAGCTTTAAAGGGTTTTACGATATGGGCTACACCTTC. Protein: CASSFKGFYDMGYTF. Variable domain in full (rest from reference TRBV5-8 and TRBJ1-2): EAGVTQSPTHLIKTRGQQATLRCSPISGHTSVYWYQQALGLGLQFLLWYDEGEERNRGNFPPRFSGRQFPNYSSELNVNALELEDSALYLCASSFKGFYDMGYTFGSGTRLTVV.

This clonotype was seen only a few times. This chain uses TRBV5-1 with TRBJ1-2; 9 nucleotides match TRBD1. The CDR3 length is 15 residues. Germline V gene data show CDR1 as SGHRS and CDR2 as YFSETQ. V lost 2 bases, J lost 8 bases, and 10 bases stayed unmatched. The CDR3 DNA is TGCGCCAGCAGCTTAGAGGGACAGGGTGTTGGAGGCTACACCTTC. It codes for CASSLEGQGVGGYTF.

The CDR3 loop reads CASAPGQTYEQYF. The CDR3 DNA reads TGCGCCAGCGCCCCAGGTCAAACCTACGAGCAGTACTTC. This chain links TRBV5-1 with TRBJ2-7; D uncertain. This CDR3 has 13 residues. V lost 7 bases and J lost 2, with 13 bases in between. Germline values: CDR1 SGHRS, CDR2 YFSETQ.

This clonotype was observed a few times. V is TRBV6-5 and J is TRBJ1-1, with 7 positions matching TRBD1. This CDR3 is 16 amino acids long. After removal of 0 bases from V and 2 bases from J, the junction contained 6 bases not matched to a gene. Germline CDR1 is MNHEY and CDR2 is SVGAGI. In DNA form, the CDR3 reads TGTGCCAGCAGTTACTCGACGGCAGGGGGTAACACTGAAGCTTTCTTT. As protein: CASSYSTAGGNTEAFF.

On this clonotype: This clone may be a read error of a much larger clone one base away. V is TRBV24-1 and J is TRBJ1-2, with TRBD1 as a possible D gene (6 bases). Germline CDR1 KGHDR, CDR2 SFDVKD. The CDR3 runs 13 residues. CDR3 nucleotides: TGTGCCACCGGTGATCGGCAGGGGAGAGGCTACACCTTC. Its protein product is CATGDRQGRGYTF.

This chain joins TRBV7-6 and TRBJ2-7; the D gene is possibly TRBD1 (5 bases). V was pared by 0 bases and J by 6 bases, with 12 bases between. CDR3 length: 14 residues. Per the germline V gene, CDR1 is SGHVS and CDR2 is FNYEAQ. The CDR3 here is CASSLANARGEQYF. CDR3 nucleotide sequence: TGTGCCAGCAGCTTAGCTAACGCTAGGGGCGAGCAGTACTTC.

This clonotype has just one count. The chain uses TRBV6-1 and TRBJ2-3; 8 bases align to TRBD2. V trimming: 6 bases; J trimming: 2 bases; junction bases outside the gene matches: 7. The germline CDR1 and CDR2 sequences are MNHNS and SASEGT. The CDR3 loop spans 15 amino acids. The CDR3 DNA sequence: TGTGCCAGCAGGACCGCGGGAGGCTTCACAGATACGCAGTATTTT. Translation gives CASRTAGGFTDTQYF.

J is TRBJ1-2 and V is TRBV29-1; no reliable D call. V dropped 4 bases and J dropped 3 bases, with 18 bases sitting between them. Germline CDR1 is SQVTM and CDR2 is ANQGSEA. The CDR3 covers 15 residues. In DNA, the CDR3 is TGCAGCGTTGGGGGTATATCGCCCGCCGACTATGGCTACACCTTC. This translates into CSVGGISPADYGYTF.

Many counts were recorded for this clonotype. CDR3: CASSLRRQQETQYF. CDR3 DNA sequence: TGTGCCAGCAGTTTACGGCGGCAACAAGAGACCCAGTACTTC. V usage is TRBV12-3 or TRBV12-4 and J usage is TRBJ2-5; D ambiguous. This CDR3 has 14 amino acids. V lost 2 bases and J 2 bases, leaving 9 bases between the germline ends.

The CDR3 protein is CSAPRTGVYEQYF. CDR3 coding DNA: TGCAGTGCCCCCCGGACAGGGGTCTACGAGCAGTACTTC. This sequence joins TRBV20-1 and TRBJ2-7, with 9 bases aligning to TRBD1. Germline loops: CDR1 DFQATT, CDR2 SNEGSKA (reference sequence). With V trimmed by 6 bases and J by 3 bases, 6 bases remained unmatched. The CDR3 runs to 13 residues.

In regard to this clonotype: At one of its ends the junction is not consistent with the germline gene, which may arise from a read error. The chain recombines TRBV29-1 with TRBJ2-3, with 8 bases identical to TRBD2. CDR1 and CDR2 (germline): SQVTM, ANQGSEA. CDR3 size: 15 residues. CDR3 amino acids: CGVPRSGSSQDTQYF. The DNA for the CDR3 is TGCGGCGTCCCAAGGAGCGGGAGTTCCCAAGATACGCAGTATTTT.

The CDR3 loop reads CSATGWSSYNEQFF. The DNA for the CDR3 is TGCAGTGCCACCGGGTGGAGCTCCTACAATGAGCAGTTCTTC. The chain carries TRBV20-1 and TRBJ2-1; D not certain. Looked up from germline, CDR1 is DFQATT and CDR2 is SNEGSKA (reference sequence). V shed 6 bases and J shed 0 bases, with 12 bases lying between them. The CDR3 loop spans 14 amino acids.

This chain joins TRBV24-1 and TRBJ2-2, with a weak D call TRBD1 (5 bases). Looked up from germline, CDR1 is KGHDR and CDR2 is SFDVKD. V lost 7 bases, J lost 0 bases, and 8 bases lay in between. The CDR3 is 14 amino acids. The CDR3 region is CATRKGANTGELFF. The CDR3, as DNA: TGTGCCACCAGGAAAGGGGCGAACACCGGGGAGCTGTTTTTT.

The genes are TRBV20-1 and TRBJ2-1, with 9 positions matching TRBD1. Germline-derived CDR1 and CDR2 are DFQATT and SNEGSKA (reference sequence). This CDR3 is built from 14 residues. V shed 6 bases, J shed 4 bases, and the junction held 7 bases outside the gene matches. The CDR3 bases are TGCAGTGCCGATTGGGACAGGGCGTACAATGAGCAGTTCTTC. Its translation: CSADWDRAYNEQFF.

The J gene is TRBJ2-3, the V gene TRBV3-1; no firm D call. The CDR3 loop spans 13 amino acids. Germline-derived CDR1 and CDR2 are LGHDT and YNNKEL (reference sequence). V was cut by 1 base and J by 8 bases, with 10 bases left in between. The CDR3 loop is CASSQARSATQYF. CDR3 DNA sequence: TGTGCCAGCAGCCAAGCCAGGTCTGCTACGCAGTATTTT.

This clonotype was detected many times. V gene TRBV7-2 combines with J gene TRBJ1-1; weak D call: TRBD1 (6 bases). The length of the CDR3 is 16 residues. Germline V gene data show CDR1 as SGHTA and CDR2 as FQGNSA. V was clipped by 0 bases and J by 0 bases, with 11 bases between them. CDR3 sequence reads: CASSLARGGMNTEAFF. The CDR3 DNA sequence: TGTGCCAGCAGCTTAGCGAGGGGGGGAATGAACACTGAAGCTTTCTTT.